This record covers a single TCR beta chain. Its specificity is unknown. This entry belongs to a study of response to subunit inactivated influenza vaccine. Findings and caveats of the study: Seasonal influenza vaccination, on each occasion, was suggested by the authors to recruit few new T cells.

Using its own MiXCR run on the RT-PCR reads, TCRdb lists one record per CDR3 protein. The table records roughly 780,000 distinct CDR3 sequences, approximately 17% of them present only once. The specimen comprised PBMCs from blood, sampled roughly 5 days after vaccination. This clonotype was obtained from a man aged 45-65 years who received an inactivated influenza vaccine.

This CDR3 reads CASSYTSGSGETQYF. CDR3 nucleotides: TGTGCCAGCAGTTACACCAGCGGGAGCGGAGAGACCCAGTACTTC. V and J are TRBV6-2 or TRBV6-3 and TRBJ2-5, with TRBD2 identical over 8 bases. The CDR3 extends over 15 amino acids. V was pared by 2 bases and J by 4 bases, with 6 bases of the junction left unmatched. The V gene's germline CDR1 is MNHEY and CDR2 SVGEGT.